The subject of this entry is one T cell receptor (beta chain). Its antigen is unknown. This record comes from a study of OX40 agonist ivuxolimab in advanced cancers. Study summary: Having had anti-PD-1, anti-PD-L1 or anti-CTLA-4 therapy before was allowed, and under 50% had some. Study-level points and caveats: In general, CD8+ T cells held more expanded clones than CD4+ did, on average.

The table came from immunoSEQ multiplex PCR; TCRdb's copy has only in-frame clones and leaves some out. The sample contains fewer than 75,000 clones, 87% of which appear only once. Excluded were patients having autoimmune disease history or systemic immunosuppression. The CDR3 length is 14 residues. The germline CDR1 and CDR2 sequences are MRHNA and SNTAGT. V gave up 8 bases and J gave up 2 bases, with 10 bases separating them. The source of this sequence is an adult with an advanced solid tumor such as melanoma, head and neck, liver or kidney cancer. Specimen: CD4+ or CD8+ T cells sorted from blood, collected in a trial of the OX40 agonist ivuxolimab. The chain joins TRBV6-4 to TRBJ2-6; D not certain. The CDR3 loop is CASRIEPGANVLTF. The CDR3 DNA reads TGTGCCAGCCGAATAGAGCCTGGGGCCAACGTCCTGACTTTC.